This T cell receptor (beta chain) was identified in a study of OX40 agonist ivuxolimab in advanced cancers. Whole-study findings and limits: No determination was made of the antigen specificity of the expanded peripheral T cells.

This CDR3 spans 15 amino acids. The V end lost 1 base, the J end lost 3 bases, and 11 bases lay between the germline ends. Per germline, CDR1 SGHKS and CDR2 YYEKEE (reference sequence). Regarding this clone: No antigen is known for it.

The repertoire was sequenced with immunoSEQ multiplex PCR; TCRdb's copy has only in-frame clones and lacks some. The sample shows about 83,000 clones, roughly 87% of them seen only once. This chain links TRBV5-5 with TRBJ1-5; D remains unclear. The source of this sequence is an adult with an advanced solid tumor such as melanoma, head and neck, liver or kidney cancer. Material: CD4+ or CD8+ T cells sorted from blood, obtained in a trial of the OX40 agonist ivuxolimab. The CDR3 is CASSLTSQLNQPQHF. DNA for the CDR3: TGTGCCAGCAGCTTGACCAGTCAGCTCAATCAGCCCCAGCATTTT.